The text below deals with one T cell receptor (beta chain). There are a few counts of this clone. The target of this receptor is not known. Base qualities are not recorded, but no much larger clone differs from it by a single base. From each donor, a single peripheral blood sample of about 100 mL on average was drawn into heparinised tubes. Using a panel that included CD45RO, CCR7, CD25, CD127, CD95 and CD27, naive, central memory, regulatory and stem cell-like memory CD4+ T cells were sorted on a BD FACSAria II. Purity was above 98% for every sorted population. PBMCs were separated immediately by Lymphoprep density gradient centrifugation and were stained directly, without being cultured. To minimize batch effects, samples were stained and sorted in pairs, one healthy donor with one patient per experiment. V is clipped by 8 bases and J by 5 bases, and the sequence between their germline boundaries is 12 bases long. Per the germline V gene, SGHVS is the CDR1 and FQNEAQ is the CDR2. Reading from cysteine to phenylalanine, the CDR3 counts 12 amino acids. Only the CDR3 DNA stays, 36 bases, in frame from base 1.

The sample belongs to a study of beta chain features in type 1 diabetes (dated by TCRdb to the late 2010s). In terms of the full investigation: No differences in mean age, gender distribution, total cell number or subset yield were found between patients and healthy donors. Across all samples, 90 million to 130 million sorted cells were examined, and cell number per subset correlated strongly with RNA yield. Regulatory and stem cell-like memory subsets were obtained from only 8 patients and about eight healthy donors, while naive and central memory subsets were obtained from all 30 or so donors. The study compared TCRB repertoires of sorted circulating CD4+ T cell subsets between recently diagnosed type 1 diabetes patients and matched healthy donors. The full study reports these points: A moderate but significant shortening of TCRB CDR3 length was observed in type 1 diabetes patients in all four CD4+ subsets. Because cDNA rather than genomic DNA was sequenced, highly expressing activated cells could have been over-represented, although no difference in activation and CD3 levels was found between groups. At VDJ recombination sites, type 1 diabetes patients had fewer insertions and more deleted nucleotides, which implies abnormalities in thymic rearrangement. The naive, central memory and regulatory TCRB repertoires appeared to resemble one another more closely among patients than among healthy donors. Shorter templates might have been favored by PCR, but patient and control samples were amplified and corrected together, so both groups would have been affected equally by any skew. Because small numbers of individuals were included in the HLA sub-analyses, any influence of HLA type on TCRB rearrangement was left unresolved.

The entire amount of isolated RNA was reverse transcribed using the High Capacity cDNA Reverse Transcription Kit, so the sequenced TCRB transcripts were expressed ones. Deep immunoSEQ sequencing was performed on naive, central memory and regulatory T cell samples, with an average of around 3.4 million total reads per sample. Sorted cells were lysed in RLT buffer, and RNA was extracted using DNase-treated RNeasy Micro or Mini kits according to cell number. To prevent cross-contamination, each cell subset was processed individually, whereas patient and healthy donor samples were processed jointly. The immunoSEQ multiplex PCR was used to amplify TCRB sequences from cDNA, yielding 87-bp fragments that span the CDR3 region. The amplicons were sequenced using the Illumina HiSeq platform. The original methods were these. Synthetic template baselines were used to correct PCR bias computationally, reads within Hamming distance 2 were collapsed, and singletons that could not be merged were discarded. Reads were aligned to IMGT to assign V, D and J genes, CDR3 length, and insertions or deletions at six rearrangement sites. Clonotype counts were normalized to sorted cell number within each subset before computing true diversity and Gini coefficients with the tcR R package. The overlap coefficient, calculated on TCRB nucleotide sequences, was used to quantify repertoire sharing. As a proxy for the pre-selection repertoire, out-of-frame TCRB sequences from naive cells were analyzed. As stored in TCRdb, this immuneACCESS dataset retains in-frame rearrangements with V and J assigned. A fraction of the clones does not appear; measured against another copy, unresolved V genes explain less than half of the discrepancy, and the remainder lacks a known reason. V, J and clone size derive from that table, while D and trimming were established from the DNA sequence. In all, the sample holds roughly 340,000 clones, and about 12% of those were seen once. Around 0.0099% of the sample goes to the ten largest clones.

Specimen: naive CD4+ T cells from blood. Explained via the paper, the cell subset or site label denotes: true naive CD4+ T cells. Here the chain combines TRBV7-8 and TRBJ2-5; matching of 6 bases hints at TRBD2 as the D gene. The sequence came from a woman aged 18-29 years with type 1 diabetes. CDR3 loop: CASVGAGETQYF. The base sequence is TGTGCCAGCGTCGGTGCGGGGGAGACCCAGTACTTC.